This TCR beta chain was recorded in a study of blood T cell repertoires in COVID-19. Across the study: COVID-19 samples from acute and convalescent phases originated in the United States, Italy and Spain. T cells, B-cell-depleted T cells, or PBMCs supplied cDNA or gDNA.

V was pared by 5 bases and J by 9 bases, with 8 bases of the junction left unmatched. Germline values: CDR1 SGHTA, CDR2 FQGTGA. The CDR3 has 15 amino acids. The authors' processing: Counts of nucleated cells, estimated from reference gene primer amplification, were obtained. Profiling relied on immunoSEQ multiplex PCR, and the TCRdb table lists in-frame clones only, not all of them. V and J calls and clone size come straight from that table; D and trimming were deduced from the DNA. There are around 320,000 clones in the sample; approximately 85% occur only once, and around 7.8% lies in the top ten. The chain uses TRBV7-3 and TRBJ2-1; 12 bases match TRBD1. The source of this sequence is a human donor in a cohort sampled during active COVID-19. Sequenced sample: peripheral blood. CDR3 sequence: CASSKEGTGGREQFF. DNA of the CDR3: TGTGCCAGCAGCAAAGAGGGGACAGGGGGCCGTGAGCAGTTCTTC.